This TCR beta chain comes out of a study of cytomegalovirus exposure and HLA in healthy donors. The V and J ends lost 4 bases and 1 base, in that order; junction bases with no gene match: 3. The CDR3 is 14 amino acids. Germline V gives CDR1 MNHEY, CDR2 SVGAGI. Primers included in the PCR were 60 Vbeta and 13 Jbeta primers. Assay used: immunoSEQ multiplex PCR; TCRdb lists only in-frame clones, some missing. The table lists some 120,000 clones, 80% of them singletons. This receptor was identified in a man under 40 in good health and CMV-seronegative. Specimen: PBMCs. The chain joins TRBV6-5 to TRBJ1-1, with TRBD1 matching 7 bases. The DNA of the CDR3 is TGTGCCAGCAGTTGGGGACAGCAGAACACTGAAGCTTTCTTT. Translated: CASSWGQQNTEAFF.